This T cell receptor beta chain was observed in a study of blood T cells in healthy people across ages. About the research overall: About one barcoded beta molecule per two T cells was the capture yield of template switching.

This clonotype turned up a few times. Alongside a J-beta primer mix, a sample-barcoded 5' primer served in a second PCR lasting about 7 to 11 cycles. TCRdb itself ran the 5' RACE reads through MiXCR, one entry per CDR3 protein. This sample yields fewer than 900,000 distinct CDR3 sequences, of which around 49% are seen a single time; roughly 31% belongs to the top ten. Trimming cost V 3 bases and J 4 bases, with 9 bases left between them. CDR1 and CDR2 from the germline V gene are SGHVS and FQNEAQ. This CDR3 comprises 13 residues. This receptor was obtained from a woman aged 55-70 years in good health. The sample was blood. The rearrangement uses TRBV7-8 and TRBJ1-2; D is ambiguous. The CDR3, as DNA: TGTGCCAGCAGCTTCTCAGGACCCTATGGCTACACCTTC. This gives the protein CASSFSGPYGYTF.